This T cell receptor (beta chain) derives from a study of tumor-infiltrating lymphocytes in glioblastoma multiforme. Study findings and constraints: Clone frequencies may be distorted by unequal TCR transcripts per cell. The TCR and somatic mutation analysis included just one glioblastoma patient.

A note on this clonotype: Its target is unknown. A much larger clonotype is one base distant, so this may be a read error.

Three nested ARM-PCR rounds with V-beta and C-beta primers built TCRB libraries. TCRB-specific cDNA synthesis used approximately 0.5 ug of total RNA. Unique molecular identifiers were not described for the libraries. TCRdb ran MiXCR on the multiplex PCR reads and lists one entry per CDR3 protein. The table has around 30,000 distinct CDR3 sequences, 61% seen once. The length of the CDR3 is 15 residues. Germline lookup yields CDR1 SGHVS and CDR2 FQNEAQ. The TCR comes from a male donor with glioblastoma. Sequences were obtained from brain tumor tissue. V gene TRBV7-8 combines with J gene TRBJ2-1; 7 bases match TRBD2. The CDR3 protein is CASSFGGSGYNELFF. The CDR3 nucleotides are TGTGCCAGCAGCTTCGGCGGGAGTGGTTACAATGAGCTGTTCTTC. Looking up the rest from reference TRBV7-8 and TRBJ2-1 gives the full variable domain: GAGVSQSPRYKVAKRGQDVALRCDPISGHVSLFWYQQALGQGPEFLTYFQNEAQLDKSGLPSDRFFAERPEGSVSTLKIQRTQQEDSAVYLCASSFGGSGYNELFFGPGTRLTVL.